This TCR beta chain originates from a study of long-term antiretroviral therapy in people with HIV. The study, taken as a whole, reports: All time points showed a repertoire dominated by clones expanded before ART.

The assay, immunoSEQ v3.0, was run at survey level. Profiling relied on immunoSEQ multiplex PCR, and the TCRdb table lists in-frame clones only, not all of them. The table has about 22,000 clones, about nine tenths seen once. This clone was found a few times. What it binds is not known. It was in the United States that all participants with HIV were treated. The CDR3 totals 14 residues. Germline CDR1 is SGHDN and CDR2 is FVKESK. V was pared by 4 bases and J by 4 bases, with 13 bases between. This receptor was obtained from a woman under 40 with HIV. Sequences were derived from unsorted PBMCs, sampled 1.8 years before starting antiretroviral therapy. The chain joins TRBV14 to TRBJ1-2, with D perhaps TRBD1 (5 bases). CDR3 coding DNA: TGTGCCAGCAGCCCGACTCGGGGGTTCTATGGCTACACCTTC. Its protein is CASSPTRGFYGYTF.